A single TCR beta chain is shown here with its context. This record comes from a study of blood T cell repertoires in COVID-19. Across the study: Italy, Spain and the United States were the sources of the convalescent and acute COVID-19 samples. Nucleic acid was either cDNA or gDNA, and it came from T cells, B-cell-depleted T cells, or PBMCs.

Per germline, CDR1 LGHNA and CDR2 YSLEER. The germline V and J ends were trimmed by 0 bases and 6 bases, with 15 bases remaining between them. There are 17 residues in the CDR3. Authors' data handling: It was from reference gene primer amplification that nucleated cell counts were estimated. Here immunoSEQ multiplex PCR was the method, and the copy in TCRdb shows in-frame clones only, minus some. Clonal size and the V and J genes are those of that table, whereas D and trimming came from the DNA. Counted here are some 700,000 clones, 85% to 90% occurring once; the ten biggest clones make up roughly 0.25%.

Sequenced input: peripheral blood. This receptor was obtained from a woman under 30 with acute or convalescent COVID-19. The rearrangement links TRBV4-3 to TRBJ1-6; no clear D gene. Here the CDR3 DNA reads TGCGCCAGCAGCCAAGATCCTCGGGGAGGCTTTAATTCACCCCTCCACTTT. Translating it yields CASSQDPRGGFNSPLHF.